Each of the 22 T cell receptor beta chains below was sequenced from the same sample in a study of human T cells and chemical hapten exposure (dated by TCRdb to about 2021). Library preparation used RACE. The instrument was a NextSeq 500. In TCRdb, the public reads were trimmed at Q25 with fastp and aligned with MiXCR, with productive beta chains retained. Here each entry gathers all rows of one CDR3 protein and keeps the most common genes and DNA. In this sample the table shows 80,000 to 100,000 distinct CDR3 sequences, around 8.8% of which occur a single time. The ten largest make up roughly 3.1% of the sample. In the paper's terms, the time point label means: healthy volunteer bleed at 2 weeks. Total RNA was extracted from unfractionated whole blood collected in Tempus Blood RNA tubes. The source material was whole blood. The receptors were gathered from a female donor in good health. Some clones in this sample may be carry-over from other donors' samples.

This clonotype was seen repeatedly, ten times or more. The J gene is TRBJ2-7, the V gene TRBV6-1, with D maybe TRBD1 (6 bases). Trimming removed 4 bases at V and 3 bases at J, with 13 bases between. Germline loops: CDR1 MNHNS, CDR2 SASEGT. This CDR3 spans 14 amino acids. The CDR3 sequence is CASSVRDTIYEQYF. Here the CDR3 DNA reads TGTGCCAGCAGTGTCCGGGACACTATCTACGAGCAGTACTTC.

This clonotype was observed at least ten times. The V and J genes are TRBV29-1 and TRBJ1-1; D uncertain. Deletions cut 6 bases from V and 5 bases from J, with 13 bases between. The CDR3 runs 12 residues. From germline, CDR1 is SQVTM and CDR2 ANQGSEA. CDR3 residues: CSVPIRGTEAFF. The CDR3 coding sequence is TGCAGCGTACCAATACGAGGAACTGAAGCTTTCTTT.

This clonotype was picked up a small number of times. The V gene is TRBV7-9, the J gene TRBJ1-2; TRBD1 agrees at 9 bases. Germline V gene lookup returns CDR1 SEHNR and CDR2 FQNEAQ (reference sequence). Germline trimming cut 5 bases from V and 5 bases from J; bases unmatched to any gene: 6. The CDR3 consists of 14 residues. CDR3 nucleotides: TGTGCCAGCAGCCCGAGCGGGACAGGGTATGGCTACACCTTC. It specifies CASSPSGTGYGYTF.

The CDR3: CASSNTGSPAEQYF. The CDR3 bases are TGTGCCAGCTCTAACACAGGGTCTCCCGCCGAGCAGTACTTC. This chain links TRBV6-5 with TRBJ2-7; a possible D gene is TRBD1 (6 bases). CDR1 MNHEY and CDR2 SVGAGI come from the germline V gene. The CDR3 loop spans 14 amino acids. V lost 8 bases and J 6 bases, leaving 20 bases between the germline ends.

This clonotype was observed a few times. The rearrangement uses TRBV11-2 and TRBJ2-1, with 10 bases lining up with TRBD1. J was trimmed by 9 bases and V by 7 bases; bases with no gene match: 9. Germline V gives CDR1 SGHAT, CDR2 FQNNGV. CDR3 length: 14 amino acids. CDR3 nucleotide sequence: TGTGCCAGCACTCAAGGACAGGGGGTTGGTGAGCAGTTCTTC. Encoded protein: CASTQGQGVGEQFF. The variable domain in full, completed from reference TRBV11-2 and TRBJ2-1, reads EAGVAQSPRYKIIEKRQSVAFWCNPISGHATLYWYQQILGQGPKLLIQFQNNGVVDDSQLPKDRFSAERLKGVDSTLKIQPAKLEDSAVYLCASTQGQGVGEQFFGPGTRLTVL.

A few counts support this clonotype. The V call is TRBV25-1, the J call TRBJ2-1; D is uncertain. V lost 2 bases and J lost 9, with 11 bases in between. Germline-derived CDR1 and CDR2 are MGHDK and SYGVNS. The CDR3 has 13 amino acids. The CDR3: CASSENPWGEQFF. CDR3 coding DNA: TGTGCCAGCAGTGAAAACCCCTGGGGTGAGCAGTTCTTC.

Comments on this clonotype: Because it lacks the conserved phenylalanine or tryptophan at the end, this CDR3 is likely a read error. The CDR3 sequence: CSARGGGAGYEQYL. The CDR3 DNA is TGCAGTGCTAGAGGTGGGGGAGCCGGCTACGAGCAGTACTTA. The gene calls are TRBV20-1 and TRBJ2-7, with D perhaps assigned TRBD1 or TRBD2 (5 bases each). The ends were cut back, 1 base at V and 3 bases at J, with 13 bases in the middle. From germline, CDR1 is DFQATT and CDR2 SNEGSKA (reference sequence). This CDR3 is 14 amino acids long.

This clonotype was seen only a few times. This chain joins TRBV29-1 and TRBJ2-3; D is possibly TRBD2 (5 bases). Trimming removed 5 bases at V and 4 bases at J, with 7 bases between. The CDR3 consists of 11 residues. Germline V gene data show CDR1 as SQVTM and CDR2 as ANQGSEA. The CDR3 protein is CSVRGPDTQYF. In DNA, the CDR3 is TGCAGCGTTAGAGGGCCAGATACGCAGTATTTT.

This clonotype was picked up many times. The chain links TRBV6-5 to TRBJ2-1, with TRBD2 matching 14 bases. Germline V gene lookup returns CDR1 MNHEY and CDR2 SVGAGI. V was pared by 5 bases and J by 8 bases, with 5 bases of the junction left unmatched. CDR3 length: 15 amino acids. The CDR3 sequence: CASSQGLAGAYEQFF. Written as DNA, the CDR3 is TGTGCCAGCAGTCAGGGACTAGCGGGAGCGTATGAGCAGTTCTTC.

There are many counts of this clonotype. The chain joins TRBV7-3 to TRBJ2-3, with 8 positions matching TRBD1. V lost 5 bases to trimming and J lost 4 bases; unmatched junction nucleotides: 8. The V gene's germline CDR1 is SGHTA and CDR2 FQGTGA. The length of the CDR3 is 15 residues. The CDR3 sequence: CASSPGTGLADTQYF. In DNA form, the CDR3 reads TGTGCCAGCAGCCCCGGGACAGGTTTGGCAGATACGCAGTATTTT.

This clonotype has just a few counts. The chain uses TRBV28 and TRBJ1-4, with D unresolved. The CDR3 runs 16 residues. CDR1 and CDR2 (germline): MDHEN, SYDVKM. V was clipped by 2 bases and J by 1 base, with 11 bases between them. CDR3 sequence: CASSLGGARTNEKLFF. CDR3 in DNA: TGTGCCAGCAGTTTAGGAGGAGCGAGAACTAATGAAAAACTGTTTTTT.

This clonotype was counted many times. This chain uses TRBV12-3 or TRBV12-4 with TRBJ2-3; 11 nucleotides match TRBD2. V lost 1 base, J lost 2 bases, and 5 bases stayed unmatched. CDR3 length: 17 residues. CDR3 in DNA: TGTGCCAGCAGTTTAGGCGGACTAGCGGGCCCCACAGATACGCAGTATTTT. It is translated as CASSLGGLAGPTDTQYF.

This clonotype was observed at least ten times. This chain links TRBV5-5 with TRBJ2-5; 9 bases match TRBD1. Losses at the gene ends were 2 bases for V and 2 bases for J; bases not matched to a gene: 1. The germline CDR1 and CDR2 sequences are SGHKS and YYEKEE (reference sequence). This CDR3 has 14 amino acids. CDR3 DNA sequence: TGTGCCAGCAGCTTAGGACAGGGGCAAGAGACCCAGTACTTC. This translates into CASSLGQGQETQYF.

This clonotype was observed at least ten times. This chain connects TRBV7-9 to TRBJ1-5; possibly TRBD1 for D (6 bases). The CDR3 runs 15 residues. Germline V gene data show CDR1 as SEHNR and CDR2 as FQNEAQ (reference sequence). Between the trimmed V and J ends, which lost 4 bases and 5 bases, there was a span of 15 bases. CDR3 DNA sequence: TGTGCCAGCAGCTCGACAGGCCCCCTGGATCAGCCCCAGCATTTT. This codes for CASSSTGPLDQPQHF. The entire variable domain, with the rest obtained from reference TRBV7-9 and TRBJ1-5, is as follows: DTGVSQNPRHKITKRGQNVTFRCDPISEHNRLYWYRQTLGQGPEFLTYFQNEAQLEKSRLLSDRFSAERPKGSFSTLEIQRTEQGDSAMYLCASSSTGPLDQPQHFGDGTRLSIL.

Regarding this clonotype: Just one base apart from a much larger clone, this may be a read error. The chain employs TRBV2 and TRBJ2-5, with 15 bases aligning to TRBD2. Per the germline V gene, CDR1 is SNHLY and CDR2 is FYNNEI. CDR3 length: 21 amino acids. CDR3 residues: CVTERFPPPGLAGGPQETQYF. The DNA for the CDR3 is TGTGTCACCGAAAGATTCCCACCCCCGGGACTAGCGGGAGGCCCACAAGAGACCCAGTACTTC.

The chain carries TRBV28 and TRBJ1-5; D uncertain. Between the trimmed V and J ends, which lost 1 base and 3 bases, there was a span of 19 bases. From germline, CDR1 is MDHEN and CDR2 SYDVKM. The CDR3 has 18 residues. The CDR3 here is CASSLLRSAGLTNQPQHF. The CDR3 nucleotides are TGTGCCAGCAGTTTATTGCGCTCCGCCGGGCTGACCAATCAGCCCCAGCATTTT.

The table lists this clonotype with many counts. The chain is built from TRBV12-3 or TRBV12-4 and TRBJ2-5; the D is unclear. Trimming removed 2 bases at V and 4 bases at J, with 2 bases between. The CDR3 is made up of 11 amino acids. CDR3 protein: CASSLSETQYF. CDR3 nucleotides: TGTGCCAGCAGTTTATCAGAGACCCAGTACTTC.

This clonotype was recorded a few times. This chain's CDR3 is CSASQGQGAVYGYTF. For the CDR3, the DNA is TGCAGTGCTAGCCAAGGACAGGGGGCTGTCTATGGCTACACCTTC. This chain uses TRBV20-1 with TRBJ1-2; 11 bases line up with TRBD1. Germline V gene sequence: CDR1 DFQATT, CDR2 SNEGSKA (reference sequence). The CDR3 contains 15 residues. V lost 3 bases, J lost 4 bases, and 7 bases stayed unmatched.

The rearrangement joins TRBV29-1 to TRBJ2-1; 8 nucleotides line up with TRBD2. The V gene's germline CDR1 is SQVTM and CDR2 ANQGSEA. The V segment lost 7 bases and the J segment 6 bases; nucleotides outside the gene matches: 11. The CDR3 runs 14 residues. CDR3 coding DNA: TGCAGCGGGGCGGGACTAGGGTTGTCCAATGAGCAGTTCTTC. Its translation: CSGAGLGLSNEQFF.

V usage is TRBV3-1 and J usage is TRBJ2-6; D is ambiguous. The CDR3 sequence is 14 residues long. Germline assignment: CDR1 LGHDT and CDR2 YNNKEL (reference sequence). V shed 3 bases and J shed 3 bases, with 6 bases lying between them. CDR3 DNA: TGTGCCAGCAGCCAGGGCATTGGGGCCAACGTCCTGACTTTC. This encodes CASSQGIGANVLTF.

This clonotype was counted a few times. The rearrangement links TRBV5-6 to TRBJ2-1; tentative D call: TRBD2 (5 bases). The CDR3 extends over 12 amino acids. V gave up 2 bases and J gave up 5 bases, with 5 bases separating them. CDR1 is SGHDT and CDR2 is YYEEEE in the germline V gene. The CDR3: CASSFGDNEQFF. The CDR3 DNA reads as TGTGCCAGCAGCTTCGGGGACAATGAGCAGTTCTTC. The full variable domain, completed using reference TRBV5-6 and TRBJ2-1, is DAGVTQSPTHLIKTRGQQVTLRCSPKSGHDTVSWYQQALGQGPQFIFQYYEEEERQRGNFPDRFSGHQFPNYSSELNVNALLLGDSALYLCASSFGDNEQFFGPGTRLTVL.

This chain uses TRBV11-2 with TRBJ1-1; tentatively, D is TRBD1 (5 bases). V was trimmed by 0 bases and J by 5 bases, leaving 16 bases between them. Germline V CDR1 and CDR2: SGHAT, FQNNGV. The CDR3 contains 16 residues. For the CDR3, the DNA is TGTGCCAGCAGCTTAGAATGGGGACTCAGAGGGACTGAAGCTTTCTTT. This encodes CASSLEWGLRGTEAFF.